Following are 8 T cell receptor beta chains from one sample sequenced in a study of blood T cell repertoires in COVID-19. The assay was immunoSEQ multiplex PCR, and TCRdb's table has in-frame clones only and misses some. The table has under 200,000 clones, approximately 90% seen once; the top ten hold roughly 26%. The specimen was peripheral blood. These receptor sequences come from a man in his fifties or sixties with acute or convalescent COVID-19.

This sequence joins TRBV3-1 (or the pseudogene TRBV3-2) and TRBJ1-2, with TRBD1 identical over 8 bases. The CDR3 covers 17 residues. Germline V gives CDR1 LGHDT, CDR2 YNNKEL (reference sequence). V shed 1 base, J shed 0 bases, and the junction held 7 bases outside the gene matches. CDR3 bases: TGTGCCAGCAGCCAAGGGACAGGGCGTTGGGCTAACTATGGCTACACCTTC. This translates into CASSQGTGRWANYGYTF.

This clone was seen at least ten times. The same CDR3 arises from other DNA sequences in this sample as well. V usage is TRBV5-1 and J usage is TRBJ1-3, with D uncertain. The germline V and J ends were trimmed by 5 bases and 4 bases, with 16 bases remaining between them. The CDR3 has 15 amino acids. CDR1 and CDR2 from the germline V gene are SGHRS and YFSETQ. The CDR3 is CASSSAPGSGNTIYF. In DNA, the CDR3 is TGCGCCAGCAGTTCGGCCCCGGGGAGCGGAAACACCATATATTTT.

Regarding this clone: Other DNA sequences in this specimen translate into the identical CDR3. The rearrangement links TRBV30 to TRBJ2-3; D gene ambiguous. Trimming left V 4 bases short and J 0 bases short, with 8 bases between. This CDR3 has 13 residues. The germline gives CDR1 GTSNPN, CDR2 SVGIG (reference sequence). DNA of the CDR3: TGTGCCTGGACCCCGGGTAGCACAGATACGCAGTATTTT. This codes for CAWTPGSTDTQYF. The entire variable domain, with the rest obtained from reference TRBV30 and TRBJ2-3, is as follows: SQTIHQWPATLVQPVGSPLSLECTVEGTSNPNLYWYRQAAGRGLQLLFYSVGIGQISSEVPQNLSASRPQDRQFILSSKKLLLSDSGFYLCAWTPGSTDTQYFGPGTRLTVL.

The V and J genes are TRBV4-1 and TRBJ2-2, with D possibly TRBD1 on 7 matching bases. The germline V and J ends were trimmed by 3 bases and 6 bases, with 14 bases remaining between them. The CDR3 runs 15 residues. From germline, CDR1 is MGHRA and CDR2 YSYEKL. For the CDR3, the DNA is TGCGCCAGCAGCCAGGTAGACAGGGAGGCCGGGGAGCTGTTTTTT. Its translation: CASSQVDREAGELFF.

V gene TRBV4-2 combines with J gene TRBJ2-1; TRBD2 aligns across 8 bases. Trimming at V came to 0 bases and at J to 7 bases, leaving 5 bases not matched to a gene. Germline loops: CDR1 LGHNA, CDR2 YNFKEQ. The CDR3 totals 15 residues. CDR3 nucleotides: TGTGCCAGCAGCCAAGATGGACTAGCTACGAATGAGCAGTTCTTC. Its protein product is CASSQDGLATNEQFF.

Remarks on this clone: At the DNA level, this CDR3 is encoded by other sequences in the same sample as well. The chain's CDR3 is CASSAGTGGTEAFF. The CDR3 DNA reads as TGTGCCAGTAGTGCCGGGACAGGGGGCACTGAAGCTTTCTTT. The chain recombines TRBV19 with TRBJ1-1; TRBD1 matches at 11 bases. In germline, CDR1 is LNHDA, CDR2 SQIVND (reference sequence). The CDR3 length is 14 residues. J lost 4 bases, V lost 5 bases, and 3 bases had no gene match.

The gene calls are TRBV12-5 and TRBJ2-3, with D perhaps matching TRBD1 (6 bases). Trimming stripped 4 bases from V and 1 base from J, with 9 bases between. Looked up from germline, CDR1 is LGHNT and CDR2 is FRNRAP. The CDR3 totals 14 residues. The CDR3 protein is CASGSGVGTDTQYF. CDR3 coding DNA: TGTGCTAGTGGTTCAGGGGTTGGCACAGATACGCAGTATTTT.

The rearrangement uses TRBV29-1 and TRBJ1-1; D gene ambiguous. Germline CDR1 SQVTM, CDR2 ANQGSEA. The germline V and J ends were trimmed by 2 bases and 1 base, with 5 bases remaining between them. This CDR3 is built from 12 residues. CDR3 protein: CSVELRNTEAFF. For the CDR3, the DNA is TGCAGCGTTGAACTGCGGAACACTGAAGCTTTCTTT. Full variable domain (remainder filled in from reference TRBV29-1 and TRBJ1-1): SAVISQKPSRDICQRGTSLTIQCQVDSQVTMMFWYRQQPGQSLTLIATANQGSEATYESGFVIDKFPISRPNLTFSTLTVSNMSPEDSSIYLCSVELRNTEAFFGQGTRLTVV.